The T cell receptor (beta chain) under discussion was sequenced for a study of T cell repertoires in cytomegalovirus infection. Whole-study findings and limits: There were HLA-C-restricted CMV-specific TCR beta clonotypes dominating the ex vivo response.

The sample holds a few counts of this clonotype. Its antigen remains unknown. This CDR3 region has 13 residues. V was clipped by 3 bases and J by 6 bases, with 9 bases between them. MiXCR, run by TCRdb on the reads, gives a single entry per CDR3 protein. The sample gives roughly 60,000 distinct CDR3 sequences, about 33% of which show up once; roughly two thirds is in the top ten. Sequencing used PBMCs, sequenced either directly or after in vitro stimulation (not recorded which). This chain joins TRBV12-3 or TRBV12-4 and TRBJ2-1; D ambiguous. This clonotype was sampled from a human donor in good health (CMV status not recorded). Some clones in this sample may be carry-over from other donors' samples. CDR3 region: CASSFYSSNEQFF. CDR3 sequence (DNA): TGTGCCAGCAGTTTCTACTCGTCCAATGAGCAGTTCTTC.